One sample yielded the 28 T cell receptor beta chains listed below, sequenced in a study of blood T cell repertoires in COVID-19. TCRdb keeps only in-frame clones here, not all; method: immunoSEQ multiplex PCR. The sample shows over 250,000 clones, approximately 89% of them seen only once. Sequences were obtained from peripheral blood. These receptors all stem from a woman aged 60-75 years with acute or convalescent COVID-19.

The chain uses TRBV19 and TRBJ1-4, with 7 bases aligning to TRBD1. Per germline, CDR1 LNHDA and CDR2 SQIVND (reference sequence). The V gene end was trimmed by 4 bases and the J gene end by 8 bases; junction bases not matched to a gene: 10. This CDR3 has 15 amino acids. This CDR3 reads CASSKDRPQGEKLFF. The CDR3 DNA sequence: TGTGCCAGTAGTAAGGACAGGCCTCAGGGGGAAAAACTGTTTTTT.

V gene TRBV5-4 combines with J gene TRBJ2-7, with a tentative D call TRBD2 (5 bases). Trimming removed 1 base at V and 4 bases at J, with 9 bases between. The CDR3 has 13 amino acids. The V gene's germline CDR1 is SGHNT and CDR2 YYREEE (reference sequence). The CDR3 DNA is TGTGCCAGCAGCTTGAGAGGGCGGTACGAGCAGTACTTC. The encoded protein is CASSLRGRYEQYF.

In this sample, this clone turned up once. The chain combines TRBV4-2 with TRBJ2-7, with 8 bases lining up with TRBD1. CDR3 length: 20 residues. The germline V gene encodes CDR1 LGHNA and CDR2 YNFKEQ. With V trimmed by 4 bases and J by 3 bases, 23 bases remained unmatched. CDR3 bases: TGTGCCAGCAGCCGGACCCATGGACAGGGCCCGCTCGCCGGTGGCTACGAGCAGTACTTC. Protein product: CASSRTHGQGPLAGGYEQYF.

The chain couples TRBV6-5 to TRBJ2-7; D perhaps matches TRBD1 (7 bases). There are 13 residues in the CDR3. V was shortened by 11 bases and J by 2 bases, with 16 bases between the two germline ends. CDR1 and CDR2 (germline): MNHEY, SVGAGI. The CDR3 reads CAAGAGGTYEQYF. Here the CDR3 DNA reads TGTGCCGCCGGGGCAGGGGGGACCTACGAGCAGTACTTC.

The CDR3 DNA is TGTGCCAGCACCCCGGAGGCCTCTAACTATGGCTACACCTTC. Translation: CASTPEASNYGYTF. The chain links TRBV6-5 to TRBJ1-2; D not certain. The germline CDR1 and CDR2 sequences are MNHEY and SVGAGI. V lost 7 bases and J 0 bases, leaving 12 bases between the germline ends. The CDR3 loop spans 14 amino acids.

This chain joins TRBV7-2 and TRBJ1-1, with D possibly TRBD1 on 5 matching bases. V was cut by 2 bases and J by 3 bases, with 13 bases left in between. Germline lookup yields CDR1 SGHTA and CDR2 FQGNSA. The CDR3 sequence is 15 residues long. CDR3 in amino acids: CASSLLGLKDTEAFF. CDR3 coding DNA: TGTGCCAGCAGCTTATTGGGGCTTAAGGACACTGAAGCTTTCTTT. The whole variable domain, remainder taken from reference TRBV7-2 and TRBJ1-1, is GAGVSQSPSNKVTEKGKDVELRCDPISGHTALYWYRQSLGQGLEFLIYFQGNSAPDKSGLPSDRFSAERTGGSVSTLTIQRTQQEDSAVYLCASSLLGLKDTEAFFGQGTRLTVV.

The genes are TRBV23-1 and TRBJ2-2, with D perhaps TRBD1 (6 bases). TRBV23-1 is reported as an ORF; its role is uncertain. The V gene lost 4 bases and the J gene lost 5 bases, with 14 bases spanning the gap. This CDR3 region has 15 residues. The CDR3 region has the DNA TGCGCCAGCAGTCCCCAAGGGGGTTGGACCGGGGAGCTGTTTTTT. It is translated as CASSPQGGWTGELFF.

The J gene is TRBJ2-7, the V gene TRBV19, with 9 positions matching TRBD1. The CDR3 covers 14 residues. CDR1 LNHDA and CDR2 SQIVND come from the germline V gene (reference sequence). V lost 5 bases to trimming and J lost 3 bases; unmatched junction nucleotides: 5. CDR3 in DNA: TGTGCCAGTAGTCAACCGGGACAGGGCTACGAGCAGTACTTC. Translated, it gives CASSQPGQGYEQYF.

The chain joins TRBV7-9 to TRBJ1-2; 7 bases map to TRBD1. The length of the CDR3 is 13 residues. Germline assignment: CDR1 SEHNR and CDR2 FQNEAQ (reference sequence). The V segment lost 5 bases and the J segment 3 bases; nucleotides outside the gene matches: 3. CDR3 coding DNA: TGTGCCAGCAGCCAGGGACAGTACTATGGCTACACCTTC. This sequence encodes CASSQGQYYGYTF.

The J gene is TRBJ1-4, the V gene TRBV5-1; D not certain. This CDR3 has 14 residues. V was trimmed by 0 bases and J by 5 bases, leaving 8 bases between them. Germline values: CDR1 SGHRS, CDR2 YFSETQ. CDR3 in amino acids: CASSLERSNEKLFF. The CDR3 DNA is TGCGCCAGCAGCTTGGAGCGTTCCAATGAAAAACTGTTTTTT.

This chain joins TRBV29-1 and TRBJ2-7, with D perhaps matching TRBD2 (5 bases). Trimming stripped 3 bases from V and 6 bases from J, with 9 bases between. This CDR3 is built from 11 residues. CDR1 and CDR2 (germline): SQVTM, ANQGSEA. CDR3 DNA sequence: TGCAGCGTTGAGAGGGCGGGCGAGCAGTACTTC. Amino acids: CSVERAGEQYF.

This clone was picked up a small number of times. The rearrangement links TRBV28 to TRBJ1-3, with 10 bases fitting TRBD1. The ends lost 5 bases at V and 2 bases at J; junction bases unmatched: 9. Germline lookup yields CDR1 MDHEN and CDR2 SYDVKM. The CDR3 extends over 17 amino acids. This CDR3 reads CASSPGQGISAGNTIYF. CDR3 in DNA: TGTGCCAGCAGTCCGGGACAGGGGATCAGCGCTGGAAACACCATATATTTT. The variable domain in full, completed from reference TRBV28 and TRBJ1-3, reads DVKVTQSSRYLVKRTGEKVFLECVQDMDHENMFWYRQDPGLGLRLIYFSYDVKMKEKGDIPEGYSVSREKKERFSLILESASTNQTSMYLCASSPGQGISAGNTIYFGEGSWLTVV.

The chain links TRBV7-9 to TRBJ2-7, with TRBD2 matching 7 bases. There are 16 residues in the CDR3. Germline CDR1 reads SEHNR; CDR2 reads FQNEAQ (reference sequence). Trimming removed 5 bases from V and 4 bases from J; junction bases left unmatched: 14. The CDR3 nucleotides are TGTGCCAGCAGCCAGTGGGCGGGGGTATTAAGTTACGAGCAGTACTTC. This codes for CASSQWAGVLSYEQYF.

V usage is TRBV4-1 and J usage is TRBJ1-2; weak D call: TRBD1 (6 bases). Germline V gene data show CDR1 as MGHRA and CDR2 as YSYEKL. The germline V and J ends were trimmed by 0 bases and 4 bases, with 12 bases remaining between them. The CDR3 is made up of 15 amino acids. CDR3 protein: CASSQDSGQLYGYTF. The CDR3 DNA reads as TGCGCCAGCAGCCAAGATTCAGGACAGCTCTATGGCTACACCTTC.

The J gene is TRBJ1-6, the V gene TRBV3-1 (or the pseudogene TRBV3-2); no definite D call. The CDR3 contains 19 residues. V shed 0 bases and J shed 5 bases, with 20 bases lying between them. Germline V lookup: CDR1 LGHDT, CDR2 YNNKEL (reference sequence). The CDR3 region has the DNA TGTGCCAGCAGCCAAGACTGCCTTCCCCCCCCGGGGAATAATTCACCCCTCCACTTT. As protein: CASSQDCLPPPGNNSPLHF.

This clone was found once. The genes are TRBV7-9 and TRBJ2-7, with TRBD2 matching over 12 bases. The CDR3 sequence is 16 residues long. Germline-derived CDR1 and CDR2 are SEHNR and FQNEAQ (reference sequence). V dropped 4 bases and J dropped 2; count of bases not matched to a gene: 6. The DNA of the CDR3 is TGTGCCAGCAGCTCAACGGGACTAGCGGGCGCCTACGAGCAGTACTTC. Translation: CASSSTGLAGAYEQYF.

V is TRBV11-2 and J is TRBJ2-2; 8 positions agree with TRBD1. CDR1 and CDR2 (germline): SGHAT, FQNNGV. This CDR3 region has 17 residues. V shed 1 base, J shed 4 bases, and the junction held 8 bases outside the gene matches. CDR3 sequence reads: CASSLVGDRGPTGELFF. CDR3 DNA sequence: TGTGCCAGCAGCTTAGTAGGTGACAGGGGTCCCACCGGGGAGCTGTTTTTT.

A word on this clone: Other DNA variants within this sample encode the same CDR3. This chain joins TRBV27 and TRBJ2-5; no firm D call. From germline, CDR1 is MNHEY and CDR2 SMNVEV (reference sequence). This CDR3 has 11 amino acids. Trimming pared 4 bases from V and 5 bases from J, leaving 5 bases between. CDR3 loop: CASSSLETQYF. The CDR3 DNA reads TGTGCCAGCAGTTCTTTGGAGACCCAGTACTTC.

This clone turned up a few times. The genes are TRBV10-3 and TRBJ1-1; 12 bases fit TRBD1. The germline V gene has CDR1 ENHRY and CDR2 SYGVKD. V shed 11 bases and J 7 bases; nucleotides not matched to a gene: 14. The CDR3 length is 15 residues. This CDR3 reads CASSGTGGVGGEAFF. The CDR3 nucleotides read TGTGCCTCTTCCGGGACAGGGGGCGTGGGTGGTGAAGCTTTCTTT.

This chain links TRBV15 with TRBJ2-5, with TRBD1 matching 10 bases. The CDR3 is 15 residues long. Germline V gives CDR1 LNHNV, CDR2 YYDKDF (reference sequence). V dropped 4 bases and J dropped 6; count of bases not matched to a gene: 8. The CDR3 DNA reads as TGTGCCACCAGCAAGGAGCGGACAGGGGGACAGACCCAGTACTTC. Its translation: CATSKERTGGQTQYF.

The chain has TRBV28 and TRBJ2-7; 10 bases align to TRBD1. From germline, CDR1 is MDHEN and CDR2 SYDVKM. This CDR3 spans 15 amino acids. V was pared by 4 bases and J by 6 bases, with 9 bases of the junction left unmatched. The CDR3 coding sequence is TGTGCCAGCAGTTCGCCGTCCGGGACAGGGGCCGAGCAGTACTTC. Translating it yields CASSSPSGTGAEQYF.

The gene calls are TRBV6-6 and TRBJ2-7; perhaps TRBD1 as D (6 bases). The CDR3 covers 12 residues. Germline CDR1 and CDR2: MNHNY and SVGAGI (reference sequence). V shed 6 bases and J shed 3 bases, with 9 bases lying between them. The CDR3 loop is CASRKQGYEQYF. The CDR3 DNA follows: TGTGCCAGCAGGAAACAGGGCTACGAGCAGTACTTC.

This chain uses TRBV28 with TRBJ1-2; D call uncertain. The CDR3 runs 14 residues. Germline loops: CDR1 MDHEN, CDR2 SYDVKM. V was clipped by 2 bases and J by 6 bases, with 13 bases between them. CDR3 nucleotide sequence: TGTGCCAGCAGTTTAATCATGGTAGTTGATGGCTACACCTTC. Translated, it gives CASSLIMVVDGYTF.

This chain connects TRBV7-3 to TRBJ2-2, with unresolved D. The V end was cut by 5 bases, the J end by 6 bases, with 16 bases between. In germline, CDR1 is SGHTA, CDR2 FQGTGA. The CDR3 has 15 residues. The CDR3 reads CASSPTVGRAGELFF. CDR3 nucleotides: TGTGCCAGCAGCCCGACTGTGGGTCGGGCCGGGGAGCTGTTTTTT. Drawing the rest from reference TRBV7-3 and TRBJ2-2, the complete variable domain is GAGVSQTPSNKVTEKGKYVELRCDPISGHTALYWYRQSLGQGPEFLIYFQGTGAADDSGLPNDRFFAVRPEGSVSTLKIQRTERGDSAVYLCASSPTVGRAGELFFGEGSRLTVL.

The gene calls are TRBV7-9 and TRBJ1-2; maybe TRBD1 (6 bases). Germline assignment: CDR1 SEHNR and CDR2 FQNEAQ (reference sequence). The CDR3 spans 15 residues. Trimming stripped 2 bases from V and 0 bases from J, with 10 bases between. The CDR3 nucleotides are TGTGCCAGCAGCTTATCCGACAGGACTAACTATGGCTACACCTTC. Amino acid sequence: CASSLSDRTNYGYTF.

To note about this clone: One end of the junction does not line up with germline, which may come from a read error. This chain uses TRBV6-1 with TRBJ1-5, with 8 bases aligning to TRBD1. CDR1 and CDR2 (germline): MNHNS, SASEGT. The CDR3 extends over 16 amino acids. DNA of the CDR3: TGTGCCAGCAGAGAAGCAGGGGGCAGTGGCAATCAGCCCCAGCATTTT. Translation gives CASREAGGSGNQPQHF.

This clone was observed a single time. The chain recombines TRBV9 with TRBJ2-1, with 8 bases fitting TRBD2. This CDR3 region has 16 residues. V was clipped by 0 bases and J by 2 bases; unmatched bases: 4. Germline V gives CDR1 SGDLS, CDR2 YYNGEE. The CDR3 DNA follows: TGTGCCAGCAGCGTAGGACCGGGAGGGCCCTACAATGAGCAGTTCTTC. It is translated as CASSVGPGGPYNEQFF.

The chain uses TRBV7-9 and TRBJ1-4, with TRBD1 matching over 7 bases. This CDR3 has 14 residues. The germline V gene encodes CDR1 SEHNR and CDR2 FQNEAQ (reference sequence). Trimming at V came to 6 bases and at J to 2 bases, leaving 3 bases not matched to a gene. CDR3 region: CASSPQGTNEKLFF. In DNA, the CDR3 is TGTGCCAGCAGTCCACAGGGGACTAATGAAAAACTGTTTTTT. Looking up the rest from reference TRBV7-9 and TRBJ1-4 gives the full variable domain: DTGVSQNPRHKITKRGQNVTFRCDPISEHNRLYWYRQTLGQGPEFLTYFQNEAQLEKSRLLSDRFSAERPKGSFSTLEIQRTEQGDSAMYLCASSPQGTNEKLFFGSGTQLSVL.